This note documents a single TCR beta chain sequence. The record originates from a study of Graves' ophthalmopathy and Graves' hyperthyroidism. RNA transcripts were the source from which TCR beta CDR3 regions were amplified. First-round RT-PCR used HTBI primers; second-round multiplex PCR followed. TCRdb called the multiplex PCR reads again in MiXCR, with one record for every CDR3 protein. The sample has approximately 210,000 distinct CDR3 sequences, roughly 27% seen once. After removal of 5 bases from V and 4 bases from J, the junction contained 9 bases not matched to a gene. This CDR3 is built from 15 residues. Germline values: CDR1 SGDLS, CDR2 YYNGEE. Symptoms, serum thyroxine and TRAb, thyroid ultrasound, and orbital computed tomography formed the diagnostic basis. PBMCs were obtained from 9 to 10 ml of fresh peripheral blood.

The chain links TRBV9 to TRBJ1-2; TRBD1 matches at 9 bases. What was sequenced was peripheral blood. The clonotype comes from a man aged 45-65 years with Graves' ophthalmopathy. CDR3 nucleotide sequence: TGTGCCAGCAGTTACTCGGGGACAGGGATCTATGGCTACACCTTC. Encoded protein: CASSYSGTGIYGYTF.